The 7 T cell receptor beta chains listed next were all sequenced from one sample in a study of cytomegalovirus exposure and HLA in healthy donors. The primer mix had 60 Vbeta and 13 Jbeta primers. Profiled with immunoSEQ multiplex PCR; TCRdb holds only in-frame clones, not every one. The sample has around 120,000 clones, around three quarters seen once. The specimen sequenced was PBMCs. These receptors were obtained from a female donor in good health and CMV-seropositive.

The J gene is TRBJ2-3, the V gene TRBV5-6; TRBD2 aligns across 15 bases. Germline trimming cut 5 bases from V and 4 bases from J; bases unmatched to any gene: 5. Per the germline V gene, CDR1 is SGHDT and CDR2 is YYEEEE. This CDR3 region has 16 residues. CDR3: CASRRTSGRAPDTQYF. DNA for the CDR3: TGTGCCAGCAGAAGGACTAGCGGGAGGGCCCCAGATACGCAGTATTTT.

This chain joins TRBV7-9 and TRBJ1-2, with D hard to call. Germline V CDR1 and CDR2: SEHNR, FQNEAQ (reference sequence). The CDR3 totals 14 residues. Trimming stripped 0 bases from V and 6 bases from J, with 11 bases between. CDR3 DNA: TGTGCCAGCAGCTTAGCGGTGGGAGACAATGGCTACACCTTC. This gives the protein CASSLAVGDNGYTF.

The chain joins TRBV19 to TRBJ1-1, with a tentative D call TRBD1 (5 bases). CDR3 length equals 15 residues. CDR1 and CDR2 (germline): LNHDA, SQIVND (reference sequence). The V gene lost 9 bases and the J gene lost 1 base, with 18 bases spanning the gap. In DNA, the CDR3 is TGTGCCAGCAGAACCCTTAGGGGCCCGAACACTGAAGCTTTCTTT. Encoded protein: CASRTLRGPNTEAFF.

The gene calls are TRBV28 and TRBJ2-7; no clear D gene. V dropped 5 bases and J dropped 2 bases, with 10 bases sitting between them. The germline V gene has CDR1 MDHEN and CDR2 SYDVKM. The CDR3 sequence is 13 residues long. The CDR3 sequence: CASSLGSTYEQYF. CDR3 nucleotide sequence: TGTGCCAGCAGTCTAGGCAGTACCTACGAGCAGTACTTC. The full variable domain, completed using reference TRBV28 and TRBJ2-7, is DVKVTQSSRYLVKRTGEKVFLECVQDMDHENMFWYRQDPGLGLRLIYFSYDVKMKEKGDIPEGYSVSREKKERFSLILESASTNQTSMYLCASSLGSTYEQYFGPGTRLTVT.

The rearrangement joins TRBV10-2 to TRBJ2-1; 11 positions agree with TRBD2. The CDR3 loop spans 15 amino acids. CDR1 and CDR2 from the germline V gene are WSHSY and SAAADI. V lost 0 bases to trimming and J lost 9 bases; unmatched junction nucleotides: 4. The CDR3 DNA follows: TGCGCCAGCAGTGAGTCGTTAGCGGGAGGGGGTGAGCAGTTCTTC. Its translation: CASSESLAGGGEQFF.

This clone was counted a few times. The chain is built from TRBV6-5 and TRBJ1-4; weak D call: TRBD1 (5 bases). This CDR3 has 14 residues. Germline V lookup: CDR1 MNHEY, CDR2 SVGAGI. V lost 10 bases and J lost 0, with 12 bases in between. CDR3 protein: CATRGDATNEKLFF. The CDR3 nucleotides read TGTGCCACCCGGGGGGATGCAACTAATGAAAAACTGTTTTTT.

The genes are TRBV7-8 and TRBJ1-1; TRBD1 is a possible D gene (5 bases). Germline assignment: CDR1 SGHVS and CDR2 FQNEAQ. The CDR3 has 16 amino acids. The V end was cut by 1 base, the J end by 6 bases, with 18 bases between. The CDR3 nucleotides are TGTGCCAGCAGCTTAGGGTGGGGGGTATATTCCTCTGAAGCTTTCTTT. This gives the protein CASSLGWGVYSSEAFF.